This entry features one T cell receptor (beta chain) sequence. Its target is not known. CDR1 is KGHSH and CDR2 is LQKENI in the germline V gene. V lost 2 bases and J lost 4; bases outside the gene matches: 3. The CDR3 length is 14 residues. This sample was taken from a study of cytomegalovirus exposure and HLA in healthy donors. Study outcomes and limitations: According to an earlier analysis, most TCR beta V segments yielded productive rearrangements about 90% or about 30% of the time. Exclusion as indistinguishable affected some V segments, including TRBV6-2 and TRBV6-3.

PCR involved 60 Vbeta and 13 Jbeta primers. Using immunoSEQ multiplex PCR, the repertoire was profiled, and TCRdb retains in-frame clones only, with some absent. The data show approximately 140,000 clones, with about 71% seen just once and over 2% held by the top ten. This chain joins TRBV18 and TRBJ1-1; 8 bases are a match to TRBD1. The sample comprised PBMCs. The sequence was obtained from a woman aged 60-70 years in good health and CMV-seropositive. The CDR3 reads CASSPSDRGTEAFF. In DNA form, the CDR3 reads TGTGCCAGCTCACCAAGCGACAGGGGCACTGAAGCTTTCTTT.